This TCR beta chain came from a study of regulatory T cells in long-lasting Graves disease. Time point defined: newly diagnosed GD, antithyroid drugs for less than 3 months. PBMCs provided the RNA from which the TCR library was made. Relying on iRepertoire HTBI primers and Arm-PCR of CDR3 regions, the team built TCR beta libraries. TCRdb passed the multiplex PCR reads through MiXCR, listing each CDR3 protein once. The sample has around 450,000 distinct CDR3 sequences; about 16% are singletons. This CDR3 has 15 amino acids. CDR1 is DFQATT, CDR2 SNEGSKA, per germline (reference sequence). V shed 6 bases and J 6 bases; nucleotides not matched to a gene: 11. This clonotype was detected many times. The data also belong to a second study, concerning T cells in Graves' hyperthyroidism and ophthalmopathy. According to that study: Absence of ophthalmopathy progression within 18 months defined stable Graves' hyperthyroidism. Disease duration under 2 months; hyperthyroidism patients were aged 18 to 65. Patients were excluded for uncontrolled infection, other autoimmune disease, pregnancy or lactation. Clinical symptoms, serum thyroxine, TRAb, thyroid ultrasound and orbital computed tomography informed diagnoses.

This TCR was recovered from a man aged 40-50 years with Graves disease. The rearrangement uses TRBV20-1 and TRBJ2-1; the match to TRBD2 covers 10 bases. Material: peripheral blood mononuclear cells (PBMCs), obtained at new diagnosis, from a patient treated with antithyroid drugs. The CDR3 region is CSAINSGGPSNEQFF. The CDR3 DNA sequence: TGCAGTGCCATAAATAGCGGGGGGCCAAGCAATGAGCAGTTCTTC.